These 20 T cell receptor beta chains originate from one sample sequenced in a study of control samples from healthy donors and cancer patients. The data were produced by immunoSEQ multiplex PCR, yet TCRdb's version contains in-frame clones alone and is incomplete. The table lists about 120,000 clones, 92% of them singletons, with around 0.6% in the top ten. Material for sequencing was PBMCs. Receptors were obtained from a man older than 75 with head and neck cancer.

The chain employs TRBV12-3 or TRBV12-4 and TRBJ1-2, with D uncertain. The ends were cut back, 6 bases at V and 4 bases at J, with 9 bases in the middle. This CDR3 has 12 residues. The CDR3 sequence: CASSSDPYGYTF. CDR3 nucleotides: TGTGCCAGCAGCTCGGACCCCTATGGCTACACCTTC.

The rearrangement links TRBV30 to TRBJ2-2; D remains ambiguous. The germline gives CDR1 GTSNPN, CDR2 SVGIG (reference sequence). The CDR3 loop spans 16 amino acids. The V end was cut by 0 bases, the J end by 1 base, with 12 bases between. This CDR3 reads CAWSVSARVNTGELFF. The CDR3, as DNA: TGTGCCTGGAGTGTATCGGCCCGAGTGAACACCGGGGAGCTGTTTTTT.

The chain is built from TRBV7-2 and TRBJ1-2; 8 nucleotides align to TRBD1. Germline CDR1 reads SGHTA; CDR2 reads FQGNSA. There are 13 residues in the CDR3. The V segment lost 5 bases and the J segment 4 bases; nucleotides outside the gene matches: 3. DNA for the CDR3: TGTGCCAGCAGCCCCGGGACAGGCTATGGCTACACCTTC. Translated: CASSPGTGYGYTF.

The rearrangement joins TRBV7-8 to TRBJ2-7; D is possibly TRBD1 or TRBD2 (5 bases each). The ends were cut back, 0 bases at V and 0 bases at J, with 12 bases in the middle. Germline CDR1 is SGHVS and CDR2 is FQNEAQ. CDR3 length equals 16 residues. The CDR3 is CASSLASGHLSYEQYF. The CDR3 DNA reads TGTGCCAGCAGCTTAGCTTCGGGGCACCTCTCCTACGAGCAGTACTTC.

The rearrangement links TRBV12-5 to TRBJ2-1, with 9 bases identical to TRBD2. CDR1 is LGHNT, CDR2 FRNRAP, per germline. Trimming cost V 6 bases and J 5 bases; bases outside gene matches: 5. The length of the CDR3 is 14 residues. For the CDR3, the DNA is TGTGCTAGTGGGATAAGCGGGGGGCACAATGAGCAGTTCTTC. This gives the protein CASGISGGHNEQFF.

The gene calls are TRBV9 and TRBJ2-5, with D unclear. Germline V gene lookup returns CDR1 SGDLS and CDR2 YYNGEE. CDR3 length equals 13 residues. V gave up 1 base and J gave up 5 bases, with 9 bases separating them. Here the CDR3 reads CASSVSLRETQYF. In nucleotides, the CDR3 is TGTGCCAGCAGCGTATCCTTGAGGGAGACCCAGTACTTC.

J is TRBJ1-4 and V is TRBV4-1; 10 nucleotides line up with TRBD1. This CDR3 has 16 residues. CDR1 and CDR2 from the germline V gene are MGHRA and YSYEKL. With 2 bases clipped from V and 6 bases from J, the junction kept 6 bases outside the gene matches. CDR3 DNA sequence: TGCGCCAGCAGCCAAATTTTCGGGACAGGGGATGAAAAACTGTTTTTT. As protein: CASSQIFGTGDEKLFF.

The V call is TRBV6-5, the J call TRBJ2-3; 10 bases are shared with TRBD1. This CDR3 has 12 residues. Germline V CDR1 and CDR2: MNHEY, SVGAGI. The trim removed 6 bases at V and 11 bases at J, leaving 5 bases unmatched. CDR3: CASRETGGRQYF. The CDR3 DNA is TGTGCCAGCAGGGAGACAGGGGGCAGGCAGTATTTT.

The CDR3, as DNA: TGTGCCAGCAGCCCCCAGGGGGACACCGGGGAGCTGTTTTTT. Amino acids: CASSPQGDTGELFF. The genes are TRBV3-1 (or the pseudogene TRBV3-2) and TRBJ2-2; TRBD1 matches at 7 bases. CDR1 is LGHDT and CDR2 is YNNKEL in the germline V gene (reference sequence). The CDR3 runs to 14 residues. Trimming removed 4 bases from V and 3 bases from J; junction bases left unmatched: 2.

This clone occurred once. The chain has TRBV2 and TRBJ1-5, with no clear D. Germline values: CDR1 SNHLY, CDR2 FYNNEI. The CDR3 spans 14 residues. With 7 bases removed from V and 2 bases from J, the gap between germline ends came to 12 bases. This CDR3 is CASTGVSGNQPQHF. In DNA, the CDR3 is TGTGCCAGCACTGGAGTGTCCGGCAATCAGCCCCAGCATTTT. Using reference TRBV2 and TRBJ1-5 for the parts outside the CDR3, the full variable domain is EPEVTQTPSHQVTQMGQEVILRCVPISNHLYFYWYRQILGQKVEFLVSFYNNEISEKSEIFDDQFSVERPDGSNFTLKIRSTKLEDSAMYFCASTGVSGNQPQHFGDGTRLSIL.

The chain uses TRBV7-9 and TRBJ1-1; D uncertain. V lost 5 bases, J lost 4 bases, and 11 bases lay in between. Germline assignment: CDR1 SEHNR and CDR2 FQNEAQ (reference sequence). The CDR3 runs to 13 residues. CDR3 nucleotide sequence: TGTGCCAGCAGCGTAGACTCGGGCACTGAAGCTTTCTTT. It codes for CASSVDSGTEAFF.

This rearrangement joins TRBV30 to TRBJ2-5, with a tentative D call TRBD1 (7 bases). V gave up 0 bases and J gave up 1 base, with 15 bases separating them. The CDR3 is 16 residues long. Per the germline V gene, CDR1 is GTSNPN and CDR2 is SVGIG (reference sequence). The CDR3 loop reads CAWSVRRGQLQETQYF. The DNA for the CDR3 is TGTGCCTGGAGTGTTAGGAGGGGGCAACTCCAAGAGACCCAGTACTTC.

The rearrangement links TRBV19 to TRBJ2-3; the match to TRBD1 covers 7 bases. The germline V gene encodes CDR1 LNHDA and CDR2 SQIVND (reference sequence). V was clipped by 3 bases and J by 2 bases; unmatched bases: 5. CDR3 length equals 15 residues. The CDR3, as DNA: TGTGCCAGTAGTATTGGGGACAGAGTCACAGATACGCAGTATTTT. Its translation: CASSIGDRVTDTQYF.

Only one count was recorded for this clone. The chain employs TRBV18 and TRBJ1-1, with TRBD1 as a possible D gene (6 bases). V dropped 4 bases and J dropped 6 bases, with 12 bases sitting between them. This CDR3 comprises 13 residues. Germline-derived CDR1 and CDR2 are KGHSH and LQKENI. The CDR3 sequence: CASSQQGLAEAFF. CDR3 coding DNA: TGTGCCAGCTCACAACAGGGTTTGGCTGAAGCTTTCTTT. Supplemented by reference TRBV18 and TRBJ1-1, the full variable domain reads NAGVMQNPRHLVRRRGQEARLRCSPMKGHSHVYWYRQLPEEGLKFMVYLQKENIIDESGMPKERFSAEFPKEGPSILRIQQVVRGDSAAYFCASSQQGLAEAFFGQGTRLTVV.

The chain carries TRBV18 and TRBJ1-5, with D perhaps TRBD1 (5 bases). This CDR3 region has 15 residues. Between the trimmed V and J ends, which lost 4 bases and 4 bases, there was a span of 14 bases. Germline values: CDR1 KGHSH, CDR2 LQKENI. The CDR3 loop reads CASSQSDSNNQPQHF. The CDR3 coding sequence is TGTGCCAGCTCACAAAGCGACAGTAATAATCAGCCCCAGCATTTT. The variable domain in full, with the rest retrieved from reference TRBV18 and TRBJ1-5, is NAGVMQNPRHLVRRRGQEARLRCSPMKGHSHVYWYRQLPEEGLKFMVYLQKENIIDESGMPKERFSAEFPKEGPSILRIQQVVRGDSAAYFCASSQSDSNNQPQHFGDGTRLSIL.

The chain has TRBV24-1 and TRBJ2-3; a weak D match, TRBD1 (6 bases). This CDR3 region has 17 residues. The germline V gene has CDR1 KGHDR and CDR2 SFDVKD. The V gene lost 2 bases and the J gene lost 7 bases, with 21 bases spanning the gap. The CDR3 here is CATSDSGYRAATNTQYF. The CDR3 DNA follows: TGTGCCACCAGTGATTCTGGGTACAGGGCGGCCACTAATACGCAGTATTTT.

This clone was counted between two and nine times. This chain connects TRBV11-2 to TRBJ2-1; 9 bases agree with TRBD2. V shed 4 bases, J shed 9 bases, and the junction held 4 bases outside the gene matches. Germline V gives CDR1 SGHAT, CDR2 FQNNGV. The CDR3 consists of 13 residues. Written as DNA, the CDR3 is TGTGCCAGCAGCTCCGGACTAGCGACTGAGCAGTTCTTC. Translating gives CASSSGLATEQFF.

The rearrangement joins TRBV6-5 to TRBJ2-2; tentative D call: TRBD2 (5 bases). V lost 2 bases, J lost 3 bases, and 13 bases lay in between. CDR3 length: 16 residues. Germline V CDR1 and CDR2: MNHEY, SVGAGI. The CDR3 region is CASSYEGIQYTGELFF. In nucleotides, the CDR3 is TGTGCCAGCAGTTACGAGGGAATTCAATACACCGGGGAGCTGTTTTTT.

The chain links TRBV19 to TRBJ1-1, with 7 bases matching TRBD1. After removal of 4 bases from V and 10 bases from J, the junction contained 9 bases not matched to a gene. Germline V gene lookup returns CDR1 LNHDA and CDR2 SQIVND (reference sequence). The CDR3 runs to 13 residues. The CDR3 spells CASSTAGGLGAFF. The CDR3 DNA follows: TGTGCCAGTAGTACCGCAGGGGGTCTCGGAGCTTTCTTT. Together with reference TRBV19 and TRBJ1-1, the CDR3 gives the full variable domain: DGGITQSPKYLFRKEGQNVTLSCEQNLNHDAMYWYRQDPGQGLRLIYYSQIVNDFQKGDIAEGYSVSREKKESFPLTVTSAQKNPTAFYLCASSTAGGLGAFFGQGTRLTVV.

The chain combines TRBV5-1 with TRBJ2-2, with unresolved D. The germline V gene has CDR1 SGHRS and CDR2 YFSETQ. The CDR3 covers 15 residues. V gave up 2 bases and J gave up 3 bases, with 11 bases separating them. In DNA form, the CDR3 reads TGCGCCAGCAGCTTTATTGCGCCCGACACCGGGGAGCTGTTTTTT. Translated, it gives CASSFIAPDTGELFF.